What follows is one T cell receptor (beta chain) and its context. Antigen: not known. Trimming took off 5 bases at V and 0 bases at J, with 10 bases between the two ends. CDR3 length: 14 residues. CDR1 is SGHVS, CDR2 FQNEAQ, per germline. The data were taken from a study of CD8+ T cells in alopecia areata. Overall study: Dosing spanned 6 to 18 months on tofacitinib, then 6 months off drug. Among treated patients, severity was scored by affected scalp area percentage.

Reverse transcription of extracted RNA yielded cDNA, which provided the sequencing template. Clones were read by immunoSEQ multiplex PCR, and TCRdb kept only the in-frame ones, dropping some. The sample consists of more than 100,000 clones, approximately 53% of them appearing once. Stated treatment: oral pan-JAK inhibitor, 5-10 mg twice daily. General study findings and limits: Tissue-resident alphabeta T cells belonging to normal skin likewise get sequenced within scalp specimens.

The chain has TRBV7-8 and TRBJ1-2; D not certain. This specimen consisted of CD4+ T cells sorted from blood, obtained at week 4, from a patient treated with tofacitinib. The receptor was isolated from a human donor with alopecia areata. CDR3: CASSPTVANYGYTF. In DNA form, the CDR3 reads TGTGCCAGCAGCCCGACGGTAGCTAACTATGGCTACACCTTC.